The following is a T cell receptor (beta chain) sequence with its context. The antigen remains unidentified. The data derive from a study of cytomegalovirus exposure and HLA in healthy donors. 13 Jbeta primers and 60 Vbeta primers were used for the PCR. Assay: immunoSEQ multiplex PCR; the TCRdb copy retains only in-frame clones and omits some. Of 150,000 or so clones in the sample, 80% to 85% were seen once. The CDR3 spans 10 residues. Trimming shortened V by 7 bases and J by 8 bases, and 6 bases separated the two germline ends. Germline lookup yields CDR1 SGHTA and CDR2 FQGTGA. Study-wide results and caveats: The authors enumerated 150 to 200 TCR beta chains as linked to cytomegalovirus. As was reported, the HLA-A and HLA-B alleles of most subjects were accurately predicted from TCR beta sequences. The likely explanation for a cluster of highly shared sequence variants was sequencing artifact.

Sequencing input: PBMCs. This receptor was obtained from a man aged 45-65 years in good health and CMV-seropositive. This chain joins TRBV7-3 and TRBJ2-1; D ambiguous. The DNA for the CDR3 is TGTGCCAGCATACACCATGAGCAGTTCTTC. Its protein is CASIHHEQFF.